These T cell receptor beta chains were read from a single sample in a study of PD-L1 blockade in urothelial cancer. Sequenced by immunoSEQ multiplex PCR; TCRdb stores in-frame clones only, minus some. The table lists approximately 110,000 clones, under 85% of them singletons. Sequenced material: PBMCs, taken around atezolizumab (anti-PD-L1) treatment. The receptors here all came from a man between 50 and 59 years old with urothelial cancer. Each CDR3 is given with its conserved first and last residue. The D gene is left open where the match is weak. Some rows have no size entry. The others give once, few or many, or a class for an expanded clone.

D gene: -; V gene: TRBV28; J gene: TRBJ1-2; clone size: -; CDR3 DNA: TGTGCCAGCAGTTCTGATTCCAGGGCCACTAACTATGGCTACACCTTC; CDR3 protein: CASSSDSRATNYGYTF
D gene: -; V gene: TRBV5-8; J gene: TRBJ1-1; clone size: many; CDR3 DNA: TGTGCCAGCAGCTTGCGGGGGACGGCAGCTTTCTTT; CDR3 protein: CASSLRGTAAFF
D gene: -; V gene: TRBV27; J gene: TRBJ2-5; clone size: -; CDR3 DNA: TGTGCCAGCAGTCCACTGAATGAACCAGGTTCCCAAGAGACCCAGTACTTC; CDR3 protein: CASSPLNEPGSQETQYF
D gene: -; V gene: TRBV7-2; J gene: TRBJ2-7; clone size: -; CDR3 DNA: TGTGCCAGCAGCCCCCGAGGGGGCGAGCAGTACTTC; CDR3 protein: CASSPRGGEQYF
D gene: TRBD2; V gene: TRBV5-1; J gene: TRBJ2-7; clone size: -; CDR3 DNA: TGCGCCAGCAGTTTTGCGGGAGGTCAGTCCTACGAGCAGTACTTC; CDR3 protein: CASSFAGGQSYEQYF
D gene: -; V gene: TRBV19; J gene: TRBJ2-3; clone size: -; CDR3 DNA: TGTGCCAGTAGTATAGTACCGGGACAATCAGTAGATACGCAGTATTTT; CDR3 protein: CASSIVPGQSVDTQYF
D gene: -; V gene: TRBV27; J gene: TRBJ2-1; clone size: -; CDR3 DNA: TGTGCCAGCAGTTTACCTAGCGCCTATGAGCAGTTCTTC; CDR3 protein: CASSLPSAYEQFF
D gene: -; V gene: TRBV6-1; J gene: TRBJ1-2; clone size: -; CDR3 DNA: TGTGCCAGCAACAGAGAACAGGGAGACTATGGCTACACCTTC; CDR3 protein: CASNREQGDYGYTF
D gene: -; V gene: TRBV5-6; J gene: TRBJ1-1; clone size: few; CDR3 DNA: TGTGCCAGCAGCTTTTCAGGGACTGAAGCTTTCTTT; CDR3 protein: CASSFSGTEAFF
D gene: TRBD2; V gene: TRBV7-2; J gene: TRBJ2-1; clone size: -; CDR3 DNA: TGTGCCAGCAGCTTCGTGGGCGGGAGTGCCTACAATGAGCAGTTCTTC; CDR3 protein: CASSFVGGSAYNEQFF
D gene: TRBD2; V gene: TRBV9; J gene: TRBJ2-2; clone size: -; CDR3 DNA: TGTGCCAGCAGCCTATTAGCGGGAGGAGTCACCGGGGAGCTGTTTTTT; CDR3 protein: CASSLLAGGVTGELFF
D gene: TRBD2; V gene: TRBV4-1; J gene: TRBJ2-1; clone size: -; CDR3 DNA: TGCGCCAGCAGCCAAGGAAGCGGGAGGACTACAGATGAGCAGTTCTTC; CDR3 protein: CASSQGSGRTTDEQFF
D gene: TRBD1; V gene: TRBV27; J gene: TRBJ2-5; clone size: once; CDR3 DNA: TGTGCCAGCAGTTGGGGACAGGGGGCGGAAAAGACCCAGTACTTC; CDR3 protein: CASSWGQGAEKTQYF
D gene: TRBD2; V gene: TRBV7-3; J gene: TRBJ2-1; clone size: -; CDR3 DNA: TGTGCCAGCAGCCCGAAGGGACTAGCGGAGCGCAATGAGCAGTTCTTC; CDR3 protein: CASSPKGLAERNEQFF
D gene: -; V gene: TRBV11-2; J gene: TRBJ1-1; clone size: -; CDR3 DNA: TGTGCCAGCAGCAAAACCCTAGGGGGTGAAGCTTTCTTT; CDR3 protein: CASSKTLGGEAFF
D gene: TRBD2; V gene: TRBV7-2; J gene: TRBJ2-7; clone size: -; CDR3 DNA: TGTGCCAGCACCGCGGGAGGGCCATACGAGCAGTACTTC; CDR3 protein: CASTAGGPYEQYF
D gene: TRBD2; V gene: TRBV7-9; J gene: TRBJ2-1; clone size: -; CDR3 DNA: TGTGCCAGCAGCTGGAATAGCGGGAGGGGCTACAATGAGCAGTTCTTC; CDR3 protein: CASSWNSGRGYNEQFF
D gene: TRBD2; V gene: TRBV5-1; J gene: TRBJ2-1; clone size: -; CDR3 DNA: TGCGCCAGCAGCGACCTCCTAGCGGGAGACTCCTACAATGAGCAGTTCTTC; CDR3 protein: CASSDLLAGDSYNEQFF
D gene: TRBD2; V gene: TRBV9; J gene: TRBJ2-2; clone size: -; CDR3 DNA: TGTGCCAGCAGCTCTTGGACTAGCGCGAACACCGGGGAGCTGTTTTTT; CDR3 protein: CASSSWTSANTGELFF
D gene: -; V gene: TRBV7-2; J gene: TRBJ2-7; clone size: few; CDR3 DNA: TGTGCCAGCAGCTTAGCGGGACTGGGGTACGAGCAGTACTTC; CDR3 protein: CASSLAGLGYEQYF
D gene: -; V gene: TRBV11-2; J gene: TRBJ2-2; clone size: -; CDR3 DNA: TGTGCCAGCAGCTTAGTGCGAGGGAGCACCGGGGAGCTGTTTTTT; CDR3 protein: CASSLVRGSTGELFF
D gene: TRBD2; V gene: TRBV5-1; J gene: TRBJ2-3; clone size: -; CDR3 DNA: TGCGCCAGCAGCTGGACTAGCGCAGATACGCAGTATTTT; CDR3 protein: CASSWTSADTQYF
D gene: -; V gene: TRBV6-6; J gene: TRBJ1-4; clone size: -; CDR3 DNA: TGTGCCAGCAGCGATAGGGAGGGCGAAAAACTGTTTTTT; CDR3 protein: CASSDREGEKLFF
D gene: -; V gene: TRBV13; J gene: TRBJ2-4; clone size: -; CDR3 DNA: TGTGCCAGCAGCGTGCGCGAAAACATTCAGTACTTC; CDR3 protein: CASSVRENIQYF
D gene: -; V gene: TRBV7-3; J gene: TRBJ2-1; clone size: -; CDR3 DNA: TGTGCCAGCAGCTCGACTAGCTCCTACAATGAGCAGTTCTTC; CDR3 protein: CASSSTSSYNEQFF
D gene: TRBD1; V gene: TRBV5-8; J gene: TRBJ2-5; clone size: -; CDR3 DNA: TGTGCCAGCAGCGGGTCGGGACAGGACCAAGAGACCCAGTACTTC; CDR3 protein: CASSGSGQDQETQYF
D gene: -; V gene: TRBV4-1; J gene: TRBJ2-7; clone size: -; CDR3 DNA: TGCGCCAGCAGCCAAGTTGACCGGGATGGGGACGAGCAGTACTTC; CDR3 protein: CASSQVDRDGDEQYF
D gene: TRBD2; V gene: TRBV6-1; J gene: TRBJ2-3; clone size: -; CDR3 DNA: TGTGCCAGCAGTGATGTAGCGGGAGTTTCAGATACGCAGTATTTT; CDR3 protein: CASSDVAGVSDTQYF
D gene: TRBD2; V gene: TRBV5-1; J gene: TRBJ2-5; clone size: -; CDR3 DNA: TGCGCCAGCAGCTTGGATACTAGCGGAACCCAGTACTTC; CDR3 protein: CASSLDTSGTQYF
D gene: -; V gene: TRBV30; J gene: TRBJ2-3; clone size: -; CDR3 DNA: TGTGCCTGGAGCGGGACTTCGGATACGCAGTATTTT; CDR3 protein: CAWSGTSDTQYF
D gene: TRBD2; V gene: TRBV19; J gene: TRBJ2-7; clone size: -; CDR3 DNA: TGTGCCAGTAGAACTAGCGGGAGGGCCCTCGAGCAGTACTTC; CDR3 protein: CASRTSGRALEQYF
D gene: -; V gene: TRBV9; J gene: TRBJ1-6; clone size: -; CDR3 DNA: TGTGCCAGCAGCGTAGGTAGCACCGATCCCTCACCCCTCCACTTT; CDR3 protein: CASSVGSTDPSPLHF
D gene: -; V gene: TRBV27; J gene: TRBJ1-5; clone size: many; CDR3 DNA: TGTGCCAGCAGACTAACAGGGTTTAGCAATCAGCCCCAGCATTTT; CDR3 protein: CASRLTGFSNQPQHF
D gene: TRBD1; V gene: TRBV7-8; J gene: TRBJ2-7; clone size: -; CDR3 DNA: TGTGCCAGCAGCCCCCGCCCGGGACAGAACTACGAGCAGTACTTC; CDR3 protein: CASSPRPGQNYEQYF
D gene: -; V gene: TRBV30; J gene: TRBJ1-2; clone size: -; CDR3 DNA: TGTGCCTGGAATGGAGGGGACGGAAGCTATGGCTACACCTTC; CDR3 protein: CAWNGGDGSYGYTF
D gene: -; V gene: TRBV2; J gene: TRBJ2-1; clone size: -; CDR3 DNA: TGTGCCAGCAGTCCAAATATGGAGGTTGATGAGCAGTTCTTC; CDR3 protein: CASSPNMEVDEQFF
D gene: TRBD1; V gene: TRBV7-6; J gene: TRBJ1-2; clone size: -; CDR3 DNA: TGTGCCAGCAGCTTAGAGACAGGGGGGGGCTACACCTTC; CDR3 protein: CASSLETGGGYTF
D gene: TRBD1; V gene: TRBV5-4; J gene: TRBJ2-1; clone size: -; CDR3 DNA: TGTGCCGGACAGGGTGGCTACAATGAGCAGTTCTTC; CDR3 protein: CAGQGGYNEQFF
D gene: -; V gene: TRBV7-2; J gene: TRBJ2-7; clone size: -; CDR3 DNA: TGTGCCAGCAGCCCACTGCAGGGTCCCTACGAGCAGTACTTC; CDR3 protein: CASSPLQGPYEQYF
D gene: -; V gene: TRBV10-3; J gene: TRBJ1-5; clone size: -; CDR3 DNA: TGTGCCATCAGTGACCAAACAAATCAGCCCCAGCATTTT; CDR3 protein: CAISDQTNQPQHF
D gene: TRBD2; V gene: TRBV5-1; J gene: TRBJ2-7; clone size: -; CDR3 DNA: TGCGCCAGCAGCCGAGGTACTAGCGGGGAAGCCTACGAGCAGTACTTC; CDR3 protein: CASSRGTSGEAYEQYF
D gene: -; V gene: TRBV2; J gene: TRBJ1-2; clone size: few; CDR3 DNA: TGTGCCAGCAGTGAAAGGATAGCAGTCTATGGCTACACCTTC; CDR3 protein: CASSERIAVYGYTF
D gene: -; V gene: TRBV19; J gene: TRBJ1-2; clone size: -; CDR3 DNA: TGTGCCAGTAGTACCACACAGGGCGGCTATGGCTACACCTTC; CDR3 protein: CASSTTQGGYGYTF
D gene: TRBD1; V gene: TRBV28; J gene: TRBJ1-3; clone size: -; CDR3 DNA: TGTGCCAGCAGTTCGACAGGGCTTGGAAACACCATATATTTT; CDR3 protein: CASSSTGLGNTIYF
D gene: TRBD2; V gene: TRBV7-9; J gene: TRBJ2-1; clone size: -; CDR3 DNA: TGTGCCAGCAGCTCCACAGGACTAGCGGGTCTGAATGAGCAGTTCTTC; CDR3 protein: CASSSTGLAGLNEQFF
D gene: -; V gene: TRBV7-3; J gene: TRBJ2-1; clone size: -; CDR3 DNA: TGTGCCAGCAGCTTTCAGGATGGTGAGCAGTTCTTC; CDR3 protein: CASSFQDGEQFF
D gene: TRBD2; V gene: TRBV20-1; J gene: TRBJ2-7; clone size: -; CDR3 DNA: TGCAAGCTAGCGGGCGCCTACGAGCAGTACTTC; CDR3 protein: CKLAGAYEQYF
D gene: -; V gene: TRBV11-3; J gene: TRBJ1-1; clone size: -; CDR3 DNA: TGTGCCAGCAGCCACGGCTTGGAGAATGAAGCTTTCTTT; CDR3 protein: CASSHGLENEAFF
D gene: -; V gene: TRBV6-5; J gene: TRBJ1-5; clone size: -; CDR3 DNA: TGTGCCAGCAGTTACAATAGCCAGCGCGGTCAGCCCCAGCATTTT; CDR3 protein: CASSYNSQRGQPQHF
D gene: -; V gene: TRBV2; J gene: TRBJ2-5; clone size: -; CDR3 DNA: TGTGCCAGCACCCAAGGGACTCCCCAAGAGACCCAGTACTTC; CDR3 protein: CASTQGTPQETQYF
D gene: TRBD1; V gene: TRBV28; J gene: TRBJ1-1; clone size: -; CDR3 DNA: TGTGCCAGCAGCCCGGGACAGCTAATGAACACTGAAGCTTTCTTT; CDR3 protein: CASSPGQLMNTEAFF
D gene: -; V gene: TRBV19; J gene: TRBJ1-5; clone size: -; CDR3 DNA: TGTGCCAGTAGCCCCTTCCGCGGTGACAATCAGCCCCAGCATTTT; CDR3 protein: CASSPFRGDNQPQHF
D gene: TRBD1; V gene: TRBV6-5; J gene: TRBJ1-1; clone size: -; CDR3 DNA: TGTGCCAGCAGGGACAGGGCGACTGAAGCTTTCTTT; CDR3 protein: CASRDRATEAFF
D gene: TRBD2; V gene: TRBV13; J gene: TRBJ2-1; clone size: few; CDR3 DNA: TGTGCCAGCAGCTTAGCACTAGCGGGATACAATGAGCAGTTCTTC; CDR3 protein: CASSLALAGYNEQFF
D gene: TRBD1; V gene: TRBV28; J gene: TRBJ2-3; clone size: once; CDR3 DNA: TGTGCCAGCAGCCCCGGGACAGGGGTTTTAGATACGCAGTATTTT; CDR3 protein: CASSPGTGVLDTQYF
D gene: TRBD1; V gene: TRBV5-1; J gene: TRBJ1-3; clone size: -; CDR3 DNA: TGCGCCAGCAGACAGGAGGGGGCCGGAAACACCATATATTTT; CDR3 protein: CASRQEGAGNTIYF
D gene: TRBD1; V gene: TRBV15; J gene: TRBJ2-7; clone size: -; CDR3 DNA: TGTGCCACCAGCAGAGATTGGAACAGGGGGCGCCACGAGCAGTACTTC; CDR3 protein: CATSRDWNRGRHEQYF
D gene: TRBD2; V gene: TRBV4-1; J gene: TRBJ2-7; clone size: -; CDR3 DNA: TGCGCCAGCAGCCCATGGGTGCGGGGGACGGCAGAATACGAGCAGTACTTC; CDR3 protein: CASSPWVRGTAEYEQYF